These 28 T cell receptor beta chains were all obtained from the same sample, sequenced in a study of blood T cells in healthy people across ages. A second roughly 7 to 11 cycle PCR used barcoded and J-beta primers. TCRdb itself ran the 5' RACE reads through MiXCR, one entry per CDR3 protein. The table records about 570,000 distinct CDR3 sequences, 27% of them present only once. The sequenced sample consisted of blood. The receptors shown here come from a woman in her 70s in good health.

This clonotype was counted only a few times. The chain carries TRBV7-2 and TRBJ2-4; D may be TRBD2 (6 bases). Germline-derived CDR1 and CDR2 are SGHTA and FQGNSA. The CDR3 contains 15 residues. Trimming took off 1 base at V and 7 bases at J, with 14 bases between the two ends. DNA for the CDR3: TGTGCCAGCAGCTTAGTGTTCCAGGAGGGCAACATTCAGTACTTC. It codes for CASSLVFQEGNIQYF.

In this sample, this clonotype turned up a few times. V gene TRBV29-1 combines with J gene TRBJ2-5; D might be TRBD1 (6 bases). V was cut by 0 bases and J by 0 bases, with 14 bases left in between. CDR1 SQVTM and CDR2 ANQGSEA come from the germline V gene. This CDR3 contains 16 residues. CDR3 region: CSVEDGQTSHQETQYF. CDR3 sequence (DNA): TGCAGCGTTGAAGATGGACAGACATCCCACCAAGAGACCCAGTACTTC.

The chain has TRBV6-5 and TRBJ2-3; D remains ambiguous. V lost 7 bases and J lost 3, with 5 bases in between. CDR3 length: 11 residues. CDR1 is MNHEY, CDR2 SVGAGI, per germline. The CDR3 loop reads CASKSTDTQYF. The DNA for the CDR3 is TGTGCCAGCAAATCGACAGATACGCAGTATTTT.

CDR3 sequence: CASSRSSSNTEAFF. In DNA, the CDR3 is TGTGCCAGCAGTCGATCGAGTTCTAACACTGAAGCTTTCTTT. This sequence joins TRBV9 and TRBJ1-1; D ambiguous. The CDR3 covers 14 residues. Deletions cut 5 bases from V and 2 bases from J, with 13 bases between. Germline V gene lookup returns CDR1 SGDLS and CDR2 YYNGEE.

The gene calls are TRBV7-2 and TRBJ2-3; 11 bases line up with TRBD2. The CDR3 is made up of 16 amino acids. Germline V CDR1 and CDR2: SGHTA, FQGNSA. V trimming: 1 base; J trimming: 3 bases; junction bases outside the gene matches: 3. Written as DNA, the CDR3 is TGTGCCAGCAGCTTAGTGGTAGCGGGGGGGACAGATACGCAGTATTTT. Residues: CASSLVVAGGTDTQYF.

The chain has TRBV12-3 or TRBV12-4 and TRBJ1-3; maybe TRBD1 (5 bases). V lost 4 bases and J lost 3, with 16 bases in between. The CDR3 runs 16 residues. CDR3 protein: CASSSPRGTLGNTIYF. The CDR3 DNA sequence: TGTGCCAGCAGTTCTCCCCGTGGGACTCTTGGAAACACCATATATTTT.

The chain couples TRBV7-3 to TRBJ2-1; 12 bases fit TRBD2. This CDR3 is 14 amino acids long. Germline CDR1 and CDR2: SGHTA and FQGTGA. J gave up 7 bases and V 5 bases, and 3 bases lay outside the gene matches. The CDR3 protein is CASSRLAGENEQFF. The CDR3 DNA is TGTGCCAGCAGCCGACTAGCGGGGGAAAATGAGCAGTTCTTC.

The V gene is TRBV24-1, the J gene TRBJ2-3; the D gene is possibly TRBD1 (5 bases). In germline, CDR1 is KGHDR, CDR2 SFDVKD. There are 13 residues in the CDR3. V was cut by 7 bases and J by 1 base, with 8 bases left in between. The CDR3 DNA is TGTGCCACCAGCAGGGCCGGCACAGATACGCAGTATTTT. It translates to CATSRAGTDTQYF.

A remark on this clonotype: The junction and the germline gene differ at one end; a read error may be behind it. The CDR3 region has the DNA TGTGCCAGCAGATTAGCGGGGGGCACAGATACGCAGTATTTT. This gives the protein CASRLAGGTDTQYF. This chain uses TRBV7-2 with TRBJ2-3; 9 bases fit TRBD2. From germline, CDR1 is SGHTA and CDR2 FQGNSA. This CDR3 is built from 14 residues.

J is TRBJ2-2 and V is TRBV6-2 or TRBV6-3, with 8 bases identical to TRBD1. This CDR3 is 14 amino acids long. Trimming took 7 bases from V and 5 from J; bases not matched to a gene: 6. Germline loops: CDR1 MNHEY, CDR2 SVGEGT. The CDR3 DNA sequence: TGTGCCAGCATATCGGACAGGGAGACCGGGGAGCTGTTTTTT. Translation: CASISDRETGELFF.

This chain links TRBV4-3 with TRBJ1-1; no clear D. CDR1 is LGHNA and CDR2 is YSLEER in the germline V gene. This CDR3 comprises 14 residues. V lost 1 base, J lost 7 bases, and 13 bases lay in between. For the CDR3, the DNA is TGCGCCAGCAGCCAAGGTATACTGCCAATTGAAGCTTTCTTT. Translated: CASSQGILPIEAFF.

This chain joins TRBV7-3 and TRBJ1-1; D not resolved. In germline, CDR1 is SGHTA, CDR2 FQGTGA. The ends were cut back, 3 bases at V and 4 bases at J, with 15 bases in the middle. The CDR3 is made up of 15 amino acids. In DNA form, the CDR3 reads TGTGCCAGCAGCTTTAGCCTCAAGGATGGCACTGAAGCTTTCTTT. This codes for CASSFSLKDGTEAFF.

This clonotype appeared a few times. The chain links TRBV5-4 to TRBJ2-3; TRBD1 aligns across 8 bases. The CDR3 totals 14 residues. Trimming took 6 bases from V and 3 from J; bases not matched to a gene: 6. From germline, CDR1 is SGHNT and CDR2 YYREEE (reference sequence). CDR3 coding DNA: TGTGCCAGCAACAGGGGGGCAGAAACAGATACGCAGTATTTT. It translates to CASNRGAETDTQYF. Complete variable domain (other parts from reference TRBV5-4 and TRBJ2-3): ETGVTQSPTHLIKTRGQQVTLRCSSQSGHNTVSWYQQALGQGPQFIFQYYREEENGRGNFPPRFSGLQFPNYSSELNVNALELDDSALYLCASNRGAETDTQYFGPGTRLTVL.

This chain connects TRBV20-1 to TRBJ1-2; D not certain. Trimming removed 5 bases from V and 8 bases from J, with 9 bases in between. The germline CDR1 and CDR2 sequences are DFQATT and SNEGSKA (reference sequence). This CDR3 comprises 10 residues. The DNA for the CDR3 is TGCAGTGCTTTAGGTCGGGGCTACACCTTC. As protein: CSALGRGYTF.

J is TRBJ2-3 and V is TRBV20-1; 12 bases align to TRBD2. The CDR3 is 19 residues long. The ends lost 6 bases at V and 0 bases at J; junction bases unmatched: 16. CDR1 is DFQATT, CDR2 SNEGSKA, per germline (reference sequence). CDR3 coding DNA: TGCAGTGCCAGACCGGGACTAGCGGGTGGTTTAACTAGCACAGATACGCAGTATTTT. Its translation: CSARPGLAGGLTSTDTQYF.

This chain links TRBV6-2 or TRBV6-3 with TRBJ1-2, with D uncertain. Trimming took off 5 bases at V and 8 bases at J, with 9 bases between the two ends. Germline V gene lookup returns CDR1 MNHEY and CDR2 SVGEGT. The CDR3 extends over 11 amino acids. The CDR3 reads CASSRMGGYTF. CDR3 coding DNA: TGTGCCAGCAGTCGGATGGGAGGCTACACCTTC.

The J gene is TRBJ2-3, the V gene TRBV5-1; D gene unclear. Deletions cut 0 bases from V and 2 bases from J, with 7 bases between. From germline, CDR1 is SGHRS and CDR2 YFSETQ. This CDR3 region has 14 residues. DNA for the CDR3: TGCGCCAGCAGCTTGGTGGACGACACAGATACGCAGTATTTT. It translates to CASSLVDDTDTQYF.

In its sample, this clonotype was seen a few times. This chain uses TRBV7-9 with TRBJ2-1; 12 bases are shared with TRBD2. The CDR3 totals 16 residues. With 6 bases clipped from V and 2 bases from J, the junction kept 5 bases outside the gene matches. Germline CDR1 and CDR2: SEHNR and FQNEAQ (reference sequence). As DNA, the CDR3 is TGTGCCAGCAGAACTAGCGGGGGGCGGCCCTACAATGAGCAGTTCTTC. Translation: CASRTSGGRPYNEQFF.

CDR3 loop: CSAVLGLASGETQYF. The CDR3 nucleotides are TGCAGTGCTGTCCTGGGACTAGCGTCGGGTGAGACCCAGTACTTC. V gene TRBV20-1 combines with J gene TRBJ2-1, with 10 positions matching TRBD2. The J call may be in error: the DNA end matches TRBJ2-5 better. The germline CDR1 and CDR2 sequences are DFQATT and SNEGSKA (reference sequence). The CDR3 is made up of 15 amino acids.

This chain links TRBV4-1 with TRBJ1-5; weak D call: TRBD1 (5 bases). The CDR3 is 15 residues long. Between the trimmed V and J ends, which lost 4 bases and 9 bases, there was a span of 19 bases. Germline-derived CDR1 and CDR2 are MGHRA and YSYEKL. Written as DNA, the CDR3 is TGCGCCAGCAGCCCCGGGCCGGGAAGGGGTCGGCCCCAGCATTTT. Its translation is CASSPGPGRGRPQHF.

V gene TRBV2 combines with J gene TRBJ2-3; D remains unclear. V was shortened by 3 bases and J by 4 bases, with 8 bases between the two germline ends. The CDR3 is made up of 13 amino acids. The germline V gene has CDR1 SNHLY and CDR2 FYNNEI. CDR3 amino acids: CASSDVRPDTQYF. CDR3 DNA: TGTGCCAGCAGTGACGTTCGCCCAGATACGCAGTATTTT.

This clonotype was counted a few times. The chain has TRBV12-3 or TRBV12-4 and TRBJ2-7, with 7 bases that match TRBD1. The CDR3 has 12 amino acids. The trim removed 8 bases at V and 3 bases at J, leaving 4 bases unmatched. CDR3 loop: CASRGGGYEQYF. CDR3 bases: TGTGCCAGCCGAGGGGGCGGCTACGAGCAGTACTTC.

The chain's CDR3 is CASSLQGSQNTGELFF. CDR3 DNA sequence: TGTGCCAGCAGTTTGCAGGGTTCACAGAACACCGGGGAGCTGTTTTTT. This rearrangement joins TRBV2 to TRBJ2-2; possible D gene TRBD1, 5 bases. The V end lost 5 bases, the J end lost 1 base, and 14 bases lay between the germline ends. The CDR3 totals 16 residues. CDR1 and CDR2 from the germline V gene are SNHLY and FYNNEI.

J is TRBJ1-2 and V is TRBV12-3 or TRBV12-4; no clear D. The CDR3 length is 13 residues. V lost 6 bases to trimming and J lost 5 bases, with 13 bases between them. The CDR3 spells CASSKQRGYGYTF. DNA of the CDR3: TGTGCCAGCAGCAAACAGAGAGGATATGGCTACACCTTC.

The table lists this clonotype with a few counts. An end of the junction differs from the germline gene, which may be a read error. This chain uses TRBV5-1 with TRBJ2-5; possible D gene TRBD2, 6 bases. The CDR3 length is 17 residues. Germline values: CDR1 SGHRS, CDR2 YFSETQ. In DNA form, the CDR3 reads TGCACCAGCAGCCCGGGGACTGGCGGGGTGTACCAAGAGACCCAGTACTTC. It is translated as CTSSPGTGGVYQETQYF.

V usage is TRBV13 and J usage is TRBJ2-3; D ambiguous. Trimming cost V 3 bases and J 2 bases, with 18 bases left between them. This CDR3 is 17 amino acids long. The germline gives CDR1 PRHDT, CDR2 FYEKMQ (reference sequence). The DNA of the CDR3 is TGTGCCAGCAGCTTGGCGATGGAATCCTCGATCACAGATACGCAGTATTTT. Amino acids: CASSLAMESSITDTQYF. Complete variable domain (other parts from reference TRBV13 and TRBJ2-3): AAGVIQSPRHLIKEKRETATLKCYPIPRHDTVYWYQQGPGQDPQFLISFYEKMQSDKGSIPDRFSAQQFSDYHSELNMSSLELGDSALYFCASSLAMESSITDTQYFGPGTRLTVL.

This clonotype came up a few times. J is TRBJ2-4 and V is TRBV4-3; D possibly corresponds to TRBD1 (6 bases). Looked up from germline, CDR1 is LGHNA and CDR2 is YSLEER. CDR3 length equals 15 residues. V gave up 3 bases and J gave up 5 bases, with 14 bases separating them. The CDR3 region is CASSHGTGFQNIQYF. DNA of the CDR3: TGCGCCAGCAGCCATGGAACAGGGTTCCAAAACATTCAGTACTTC.

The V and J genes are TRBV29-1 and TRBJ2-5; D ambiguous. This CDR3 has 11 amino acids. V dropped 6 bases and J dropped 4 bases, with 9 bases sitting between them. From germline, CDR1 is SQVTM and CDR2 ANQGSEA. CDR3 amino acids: CSVWVGETQYF. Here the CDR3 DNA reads TGCAGCGTCTGGGTGGGAGAGACCCAGTACTTC.